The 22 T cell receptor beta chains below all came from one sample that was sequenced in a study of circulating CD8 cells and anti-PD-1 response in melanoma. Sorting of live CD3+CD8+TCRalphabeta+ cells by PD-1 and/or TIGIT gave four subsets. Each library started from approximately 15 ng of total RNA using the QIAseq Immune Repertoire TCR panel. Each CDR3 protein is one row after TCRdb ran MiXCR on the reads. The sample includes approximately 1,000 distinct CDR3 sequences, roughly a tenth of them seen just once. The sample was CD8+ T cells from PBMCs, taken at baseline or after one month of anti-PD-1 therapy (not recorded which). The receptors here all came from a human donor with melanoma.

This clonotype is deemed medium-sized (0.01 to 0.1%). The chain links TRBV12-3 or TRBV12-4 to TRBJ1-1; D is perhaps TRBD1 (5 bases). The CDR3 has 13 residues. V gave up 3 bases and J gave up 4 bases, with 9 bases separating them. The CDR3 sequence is CASSFPGSTEAFF. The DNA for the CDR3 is TGTGCCAGCAGTTTTCCAGGGTCCACTGAAGCTTTCTTT.

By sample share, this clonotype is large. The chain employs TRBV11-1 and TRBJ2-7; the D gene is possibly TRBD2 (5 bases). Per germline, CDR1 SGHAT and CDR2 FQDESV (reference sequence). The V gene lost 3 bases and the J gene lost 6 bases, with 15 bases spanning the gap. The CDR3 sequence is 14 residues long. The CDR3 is CASSFRGNQREQYF. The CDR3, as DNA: TGTGCCAGCAGCTTCCGAGGGAACCAGCGCGAGCAGTACTTC.

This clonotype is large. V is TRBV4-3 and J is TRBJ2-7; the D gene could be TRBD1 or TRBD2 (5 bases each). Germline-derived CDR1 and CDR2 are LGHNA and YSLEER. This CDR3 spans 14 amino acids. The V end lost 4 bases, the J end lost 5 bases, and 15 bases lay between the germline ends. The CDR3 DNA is TGCGCCAGCAGCCCGAGGGGCAGTTCGAACGAGCAGTACTTC. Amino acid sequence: CASSPRGSSNEQYF.

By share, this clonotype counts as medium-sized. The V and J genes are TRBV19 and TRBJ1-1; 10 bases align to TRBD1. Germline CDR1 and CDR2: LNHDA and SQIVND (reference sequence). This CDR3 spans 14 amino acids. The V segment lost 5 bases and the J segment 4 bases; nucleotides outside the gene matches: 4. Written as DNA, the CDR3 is TGTGCCAGTAGTCCTCGGGACAGGGGCACTGAAGCTTTCTTT. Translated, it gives CASSPRDRGTEAFF. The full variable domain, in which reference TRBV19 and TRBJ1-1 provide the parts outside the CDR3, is DGGITQSPKYLFRKEGQNVTLSCEQNLNHDAMYWYRQDPGQGLRLIYYSQIVNDFQKGDIAEGYSVSREKKESFPLTVTSAQKNPTAFYLCASSPRDRGTEAFFGQGTRLTVV.

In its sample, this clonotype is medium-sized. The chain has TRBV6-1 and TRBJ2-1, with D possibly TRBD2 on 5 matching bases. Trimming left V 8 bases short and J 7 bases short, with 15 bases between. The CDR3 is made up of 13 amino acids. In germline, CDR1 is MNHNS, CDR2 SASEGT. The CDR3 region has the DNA TGTGCCAGCCTAGAGGGTGAGGCTAATGAGCAGTTCTTC. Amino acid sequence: CASLEGEANEQFF.

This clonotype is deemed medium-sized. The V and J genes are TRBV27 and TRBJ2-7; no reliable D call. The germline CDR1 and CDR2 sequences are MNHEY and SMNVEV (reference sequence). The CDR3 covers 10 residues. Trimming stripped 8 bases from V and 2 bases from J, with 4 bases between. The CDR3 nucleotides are TGTGCCAGCGGTACCTACGAGCAGTACTTC. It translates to CASGTYEQYF.

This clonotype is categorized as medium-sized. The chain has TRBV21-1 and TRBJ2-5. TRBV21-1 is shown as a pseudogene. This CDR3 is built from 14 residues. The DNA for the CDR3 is TGTGCCAGCAGCAAATTGCACTTACAAGAGACCCAGTACTTC. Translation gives CASSKLHLQETQYF.

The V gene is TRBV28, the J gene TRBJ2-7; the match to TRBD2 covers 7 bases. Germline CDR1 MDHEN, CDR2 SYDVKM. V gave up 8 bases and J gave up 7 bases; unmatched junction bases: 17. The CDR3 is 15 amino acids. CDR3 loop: CASGPTGTIPLEQYF. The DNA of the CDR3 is TGTGCCAGCGGCCCCACCGGGACTATTCCTTTGGAGCAGTACTTC. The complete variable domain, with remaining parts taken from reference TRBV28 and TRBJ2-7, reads DVKVTQSSRYLVKRTGEKVFLECVQDMDHENMFWYRQDPGLGLRLIYFSYDVKMKEKGDIPEGYSVSREKKERFSLILESASTNQTSMYLCASGPTGTIPLEQYFGPGTRLTVT.

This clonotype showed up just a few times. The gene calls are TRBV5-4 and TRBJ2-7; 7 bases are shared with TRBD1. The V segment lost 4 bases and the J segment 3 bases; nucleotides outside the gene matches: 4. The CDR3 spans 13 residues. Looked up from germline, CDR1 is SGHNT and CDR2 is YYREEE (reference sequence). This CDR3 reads CASSRQGLYEQYF. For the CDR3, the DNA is TGTGCCAGCAGCCGACAGGGTCTCTACGAGCAGTACTTC.

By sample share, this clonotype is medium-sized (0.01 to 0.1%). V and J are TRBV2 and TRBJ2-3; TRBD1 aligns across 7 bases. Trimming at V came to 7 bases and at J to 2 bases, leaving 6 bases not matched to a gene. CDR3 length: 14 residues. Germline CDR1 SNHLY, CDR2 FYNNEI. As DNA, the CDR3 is TGTGCCAGCACCCAGGGGACAGCCACAGATACGCAGTATTTT. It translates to CASTQGTATDTQYF.

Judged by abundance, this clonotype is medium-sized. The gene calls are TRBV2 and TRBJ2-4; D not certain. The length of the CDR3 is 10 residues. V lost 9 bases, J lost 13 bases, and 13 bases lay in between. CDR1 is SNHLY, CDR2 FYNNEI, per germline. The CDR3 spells CARAAAIQYF. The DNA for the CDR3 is TGTGCCAGGGCTGCTGCCATCCAGTACTTC.

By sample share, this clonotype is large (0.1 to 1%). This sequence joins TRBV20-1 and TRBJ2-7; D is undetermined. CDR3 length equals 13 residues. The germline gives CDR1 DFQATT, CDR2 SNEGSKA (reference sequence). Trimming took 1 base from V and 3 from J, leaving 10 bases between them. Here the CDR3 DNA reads TGCAGTGCTAGAGGTCGCGCCGACTACGAGCAGTACTTC. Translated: CSARGRADYEQYF.

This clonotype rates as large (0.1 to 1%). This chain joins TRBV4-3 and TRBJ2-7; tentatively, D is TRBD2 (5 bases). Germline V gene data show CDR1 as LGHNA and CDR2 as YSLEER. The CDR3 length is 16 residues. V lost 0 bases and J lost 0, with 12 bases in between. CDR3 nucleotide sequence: TGCGCCAGCAGCCAAGAAGCCAGCGGTAGCTCCTACGAGCAGTACTTC. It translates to CASSQEASGSSYEQYF.

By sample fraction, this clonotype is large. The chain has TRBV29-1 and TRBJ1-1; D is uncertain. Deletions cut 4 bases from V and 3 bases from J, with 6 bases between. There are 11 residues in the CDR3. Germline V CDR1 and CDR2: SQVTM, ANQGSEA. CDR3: CSVVRDTEAFF. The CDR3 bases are TGCAGCGTTGTTCGTGACACTGAAGCTTTCTTT. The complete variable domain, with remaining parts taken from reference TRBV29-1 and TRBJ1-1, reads SAVISQKPSRDICQRGTSLTIQCQVDSQVTMMFWYRQQPGQSLTLIATANQGSEATYESGFVIDKFPISRPNLTFSTLTVSNMSPEDSSIYLCSVVRDTEAFFGQGTRLTVV.

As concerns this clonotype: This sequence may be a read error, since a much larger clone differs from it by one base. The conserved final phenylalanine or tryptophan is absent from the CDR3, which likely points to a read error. The CDR3 here is CASSLPRENTEAFL. CDR3 nucleotides: TGTGCCAGCAGCCTGCCCAGGGAGAACACTGAAGCTTTCCTT. V is TRBV5-6 and J is TRBJ1-1, with a tentative D call TRBD1 (5 bases). Trimming took 4 bases from V and 1 from J, leaving 11 bases between them. Per germline, CDR1 SGHDT and CDR2 YYEEEE. The CDR3 is 14 amino acids.

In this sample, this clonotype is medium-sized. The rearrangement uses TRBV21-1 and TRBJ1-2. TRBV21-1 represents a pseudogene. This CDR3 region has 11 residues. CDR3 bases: TGTGCCAGTCGGACCGGTTATGGCTACACCTTC. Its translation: CASRTGYGYTF.

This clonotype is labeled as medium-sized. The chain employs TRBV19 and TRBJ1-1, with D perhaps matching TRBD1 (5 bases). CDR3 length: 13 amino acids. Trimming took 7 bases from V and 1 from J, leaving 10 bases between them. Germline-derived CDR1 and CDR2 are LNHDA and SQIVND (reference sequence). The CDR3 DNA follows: TGTGCCAGTATCGGGCAGGGGAACACTGAAGCTTTCTTT. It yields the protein CASIGQGNTEAFF. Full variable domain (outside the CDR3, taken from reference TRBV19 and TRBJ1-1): DGGITQSPKYLFRKEGQNVTLSCEQNLNHDAMYWYRQDPGQGLRLIYYSQIVNDFQKGDIAEGYSVSREKKESFPLTVTSAQKNPTAFYLCASIGQGNTEAFFGQGTRLTVV.

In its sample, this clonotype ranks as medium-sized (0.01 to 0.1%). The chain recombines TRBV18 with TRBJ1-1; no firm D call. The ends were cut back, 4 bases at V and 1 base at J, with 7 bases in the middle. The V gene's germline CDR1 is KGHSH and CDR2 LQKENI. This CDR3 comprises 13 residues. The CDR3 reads CASSLEENTEAFF. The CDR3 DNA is TGTGCCAGCTCACTAGAGGAGAACACTGAAGCTTTCTTT.

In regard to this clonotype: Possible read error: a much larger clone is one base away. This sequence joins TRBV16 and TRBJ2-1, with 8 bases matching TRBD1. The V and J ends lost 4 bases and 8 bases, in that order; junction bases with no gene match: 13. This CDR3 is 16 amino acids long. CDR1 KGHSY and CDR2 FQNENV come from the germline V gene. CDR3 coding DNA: TGTGCCAGCAGCCTTGAGCAGGGGGCCTCTTACGATGAGCAGTTCTTC. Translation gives CASSLEQGASYDEQFF.

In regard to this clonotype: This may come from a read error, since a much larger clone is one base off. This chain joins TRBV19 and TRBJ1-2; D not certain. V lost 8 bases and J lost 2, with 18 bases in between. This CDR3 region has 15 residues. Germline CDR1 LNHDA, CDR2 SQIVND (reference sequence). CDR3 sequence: CASGPLTRPNYGYTF. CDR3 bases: TGTGCCAGTGGTCCGTTGACAAGACCGAACTATGGCTACACCTTC.

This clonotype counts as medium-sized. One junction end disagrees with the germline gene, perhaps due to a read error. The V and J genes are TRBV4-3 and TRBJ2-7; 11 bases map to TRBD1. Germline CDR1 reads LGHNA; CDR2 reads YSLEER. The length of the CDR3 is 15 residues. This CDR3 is CASTLSGQGAHEQYF. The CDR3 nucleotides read TGTGCCAGCACCTTAAGCGGACAGGGGGCCCACGAGCAGTACTTC.

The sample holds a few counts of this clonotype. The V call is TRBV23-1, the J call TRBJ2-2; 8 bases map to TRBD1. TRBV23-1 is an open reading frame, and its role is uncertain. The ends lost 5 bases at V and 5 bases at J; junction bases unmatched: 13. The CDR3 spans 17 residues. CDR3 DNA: TGCGCCAGCAGTTCGGGCGGAGACAGGGGAAAAACCGGGGAGCTGTTTTTT. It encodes CASSSGGDRGKTGELFF.